The present entry profiles one T cell receptor (beta chain) with its context. Likely a read error: the CDR3 ends without its conserved phenylalanine or tryptophan. Extraction also yielded germline DNA, while blood RNA was obtained from unsorted whole blood. This CDR3 is built from 13 residues. V dropped 4 bases and J dropped 7 bases, with 14 bases sitting between them. CDR1 LGHNA and CDR2 YNFKEQ come from the germline V gene. The sample comes from a study of tumor-infiltrating lymphocytes in primary liver carcinoma. The researchers produced TCR beta cDNA from roughly 500 ng total RNA with a constant-region primer. Library construction for TCR beta comprised three nested multiplex PCR rounds performed with slightly modified ARM-PCR. Running 9 to 11 cycles apiece, the first two PCR rounds relied on TRBV1-TRBV30 forward primers together with a C-beta reverse primer. Each CDR3 protein is one row after TCRdb ran MiXCR on the multiplex PCR reads. The sample lists 180,000 or so distinct CDR3 sequences; over 45% were seen once.

The material sequenced was peripheral blood. The chain combines TRBV4-2 with TRBJ2-7; perhaps D is TRBD1 or TRBD2 (5 bases each). The sequence was collected from a man aged 35 to 55 with primary liver carcinoma and hepatitis B virus infection. CDR3: CASSPGAYFEQYY. CDR3 bases: TGTGCCAGCAGCCCCGGGGCCTACTTTGAGCAGTACTAC.